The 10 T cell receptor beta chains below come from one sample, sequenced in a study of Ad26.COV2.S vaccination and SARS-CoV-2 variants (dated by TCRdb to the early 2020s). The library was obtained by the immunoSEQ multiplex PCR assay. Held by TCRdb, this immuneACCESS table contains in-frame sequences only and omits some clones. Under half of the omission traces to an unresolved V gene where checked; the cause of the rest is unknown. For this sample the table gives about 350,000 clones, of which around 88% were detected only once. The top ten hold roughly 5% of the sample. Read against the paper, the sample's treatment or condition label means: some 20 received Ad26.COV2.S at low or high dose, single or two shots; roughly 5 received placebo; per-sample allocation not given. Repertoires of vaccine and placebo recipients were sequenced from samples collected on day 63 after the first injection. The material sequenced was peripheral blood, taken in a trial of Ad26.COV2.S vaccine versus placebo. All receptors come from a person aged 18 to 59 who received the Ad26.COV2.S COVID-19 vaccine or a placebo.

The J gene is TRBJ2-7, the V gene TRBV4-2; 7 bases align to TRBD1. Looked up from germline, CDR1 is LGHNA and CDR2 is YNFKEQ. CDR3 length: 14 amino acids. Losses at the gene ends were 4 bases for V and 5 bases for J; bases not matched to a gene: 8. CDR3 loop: CASSRRGGGHEQYF. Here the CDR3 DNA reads TGTGCCAGCAGCCGACGAGGGGGCGGCCACGAGCAGTACTTC.

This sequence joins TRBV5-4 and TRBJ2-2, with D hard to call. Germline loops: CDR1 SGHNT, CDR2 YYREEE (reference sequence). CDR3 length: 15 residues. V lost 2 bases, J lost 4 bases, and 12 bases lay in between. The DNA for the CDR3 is TGTGCCAGCAGCTTCGGGCTCATTGGCACCGGGGAGCTGTTTTTT. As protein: CASSFGLIGTGELFF.

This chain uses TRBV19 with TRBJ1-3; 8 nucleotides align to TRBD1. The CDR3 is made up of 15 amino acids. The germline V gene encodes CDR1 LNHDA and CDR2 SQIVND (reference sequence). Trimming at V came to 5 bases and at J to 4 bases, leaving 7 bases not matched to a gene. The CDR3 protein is CASSLVTGAGNTIYF. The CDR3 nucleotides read TGTGCCAGTAGTCTGGTGACAGGGGCCGGAAACACCATATATTTT.

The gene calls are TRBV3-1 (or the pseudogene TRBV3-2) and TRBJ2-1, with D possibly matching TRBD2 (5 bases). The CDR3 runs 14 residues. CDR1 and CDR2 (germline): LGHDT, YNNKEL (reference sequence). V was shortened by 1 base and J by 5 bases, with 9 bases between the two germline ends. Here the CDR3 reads CASSQGGSHNEQFF. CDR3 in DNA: TGTGCCAGCAGCCAAGGCGGGTCCCACAATGAGCAGTTCTTC.

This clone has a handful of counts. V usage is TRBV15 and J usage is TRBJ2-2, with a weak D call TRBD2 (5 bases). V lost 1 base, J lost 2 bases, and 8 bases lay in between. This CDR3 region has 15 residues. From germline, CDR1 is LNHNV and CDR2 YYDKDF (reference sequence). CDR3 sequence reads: CATSRGGLNTGELFF. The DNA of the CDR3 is TGTGCCACCAGCAGAGGAGGACTTAACACCGGGGAGCTGTTTTTT.

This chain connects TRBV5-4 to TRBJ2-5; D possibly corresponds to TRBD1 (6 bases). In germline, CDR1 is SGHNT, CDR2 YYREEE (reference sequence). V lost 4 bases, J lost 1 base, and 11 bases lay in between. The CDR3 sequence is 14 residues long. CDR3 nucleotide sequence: TGTGCCAGCAGCCCCTGGACAGCCCAAGAGACCCAGTACTTC. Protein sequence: CASSPWTAQETQYF.

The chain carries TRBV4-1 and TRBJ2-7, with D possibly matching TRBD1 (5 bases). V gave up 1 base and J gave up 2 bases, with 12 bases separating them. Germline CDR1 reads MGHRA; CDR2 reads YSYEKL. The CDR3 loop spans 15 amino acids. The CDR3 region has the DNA TGCGCCAGCAGCCAAGCCGACAGCGATGCCTACGAGCAGTACTTC. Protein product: CASSQADSDAYEQYF.

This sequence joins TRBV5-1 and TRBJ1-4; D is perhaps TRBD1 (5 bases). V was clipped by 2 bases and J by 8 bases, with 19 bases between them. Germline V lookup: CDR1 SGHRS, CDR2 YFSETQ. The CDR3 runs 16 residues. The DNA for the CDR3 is TGCGCCAGCAGCTTCCGGGCCAGGGTCGCGGGAGAAAAACTGTTTTTT. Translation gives CASSFRARVAGEKLFF.

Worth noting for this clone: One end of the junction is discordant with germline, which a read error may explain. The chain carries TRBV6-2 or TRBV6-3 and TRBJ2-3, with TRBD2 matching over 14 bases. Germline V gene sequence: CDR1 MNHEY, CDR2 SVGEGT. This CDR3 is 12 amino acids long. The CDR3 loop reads CASSKTSGRAGF. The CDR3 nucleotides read TGTGCCAGCAGCAAGACTAGCGGGAGGGCCGGTTTT.

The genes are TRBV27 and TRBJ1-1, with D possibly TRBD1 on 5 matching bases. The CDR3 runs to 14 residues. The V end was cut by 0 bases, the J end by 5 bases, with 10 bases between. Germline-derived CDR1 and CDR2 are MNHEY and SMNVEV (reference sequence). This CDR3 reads CASSLSGGGTEAFF. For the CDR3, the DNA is TGTGCCAGCAGTTTATCGGGGGGTGGAACTGAAGCTTTCTTT.